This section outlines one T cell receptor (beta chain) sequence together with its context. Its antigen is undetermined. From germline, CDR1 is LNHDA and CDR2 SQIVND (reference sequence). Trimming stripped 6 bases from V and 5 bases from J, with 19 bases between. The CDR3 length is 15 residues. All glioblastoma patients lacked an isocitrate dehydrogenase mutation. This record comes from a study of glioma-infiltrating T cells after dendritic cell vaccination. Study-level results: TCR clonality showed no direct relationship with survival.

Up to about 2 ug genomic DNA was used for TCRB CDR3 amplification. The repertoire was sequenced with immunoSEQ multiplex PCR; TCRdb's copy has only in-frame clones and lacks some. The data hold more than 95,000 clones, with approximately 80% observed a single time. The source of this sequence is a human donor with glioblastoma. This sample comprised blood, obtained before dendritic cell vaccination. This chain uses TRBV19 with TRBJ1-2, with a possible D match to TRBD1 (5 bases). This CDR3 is CASSGTPAGGYGYTF. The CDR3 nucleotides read TGTGCCAGTAGCGGGACCCCAGCCGGGGGGTATGGCTACACCTTC.